These 12 T cell receptor beta chains came from one sample sequenced in a study of identical twins. TCRdb used MiXCR to reprocess the 5' RACE reads, holding one entry per CDR3 protein. Of about 550,000 distinct CDR3 sequences listed, approximately 20% are singletons. Another study also made use of these data, one on yellow fever vaccine responses in identical twins.

Sequencing was carried out using CD4+ T cells sorted from blood. The receptors originated from a woman aged 18-29 years in good health.

This clonotype was found many times. The rearrangement uses TRBV18 and TRBJ1-1; D remains ambiguous. The CDR3 has 13 amino acids. V lost 8 bases to trimming and J lost 4 bases, with 14 bases between them. Germline V lookup: CDR1 KGHSH, CDR2 LQKENI. CDR3 loop: CASSPPGGTEAFF. CDR3 nucleotide sequence: TGTGCCAGCAGCCCCCCGGGAGGCACTGAAGCTTTCTTT.

The J gene is TRBJ2-5, the V gene TRBV20-1; 9 nucleotides align to TRBD2. CDR1 and CDR2 from the germline V gene are DFQATT and SNEGSKA (reference sequence). The junction had 16 bases not matched to a gene; V was cut back by 6 bases and J by 5 bases. This CDR3 is 16 amino acids long. CDR3 DNA sequence: TGCAGTGCCCCCCTGGGGACTAGCAGGAGTCGGGAGACCCAGTACTTC. This encodes CSAPLGTSRSRETQYF.

This chain links TRBV7-9 with TRBJ2-2, with D tentatively TRBD1 (6 bases). This CDR3 is 15 amino acids long. CDR1 is SEHNR, CDR2 FQNEAQ, per germline (reference sequence). V dropped 9 bases and J dropped 4 bases, with 18 bases sitting between them. CDR3 sequence (DNA): TGTGCCAGTCGATTCCACAGGGTGGCCACCGGGGAGCTGTTTTTT. Amino acids: CASRFHRVATGELFF.

The table lists this clonotype with a few counts. The genes are TRBV12-3 or TRBV12-4 and TRBJ1-6, with D hard to call. The length of the CDR3 is 15 residues. Trimming took off 2 bases at V and 8 bases at J, with 13 bases between the two ends. The CDR3 DNA sequence: TGTGCCAGCAGTTTACAGACGATGGGCGATTCACCCCTCCACTTT. Translating it yields CASSLQTMGDSPLHF.

The genes are TRBV6-5 and TRBJ1-5, with D uncertain. The CDR3 loop spans 14 amino acids. Trimming cost V 4 bases and J 3 bases, with 10 bases left between them. CDR1 is MNHEY, CDR2 SVGAGI, per germline. The CDR3 DNA is TGTGCCAGCAGTTTTCGCAGCAACAATCAGCCCCAGCATTTT. This encodes CASSFRSNNQPQHF.

This clonotype was counted between two and nine times. The rearrangement joins TRBV29-1 to TRBJ2-2; tentative D call: TRBD1 (6 bases). Germline V gene data show CDR1 as SQVTM and CDR2 as ANQGSEA. V gave up 7 bases and J gave up 1 base, with 16 bases separating them. The CDR3 runs 15 residues. The CDR3 here is CSARGQGKNTGELFF. The CDR3 bases are TGCAGCGCTAGGGGCCAGGGGAAGAACACCGGGGAGCTGTTTTTT.

This clonotype was counted between two and nine times. This CDR3 reads CASSLERTSNEQFF. Here the CDR3 DNA reads TGCGCCAGCAGCTTGGAGAGGACTAGCAATGAGCAGTTCTTC. V gene TRBV5-1 combines with J gene TRBJ2-1; TRBD2 agrees at 7 bases. The CDR3 is 14 amino acids. Per the germline V gene, CDR1 is SGHRS and CDR2 is YFSETQ. The trim removed 0 bases at V and 6 bases at J, leaving 3 bases unmatched. Using reference TRBV5-1 and TRBJ2-1 for the parts outside the CDR3, the full variable domain is KAGVTQTPRYLIKTRGQQVTLSCSPISGHRSVSWYQQTPGQGLQFLFEYFSETQRNKGNFPGRFSGRQFSNSRSEMNVSTLELGDSALYLCASSLERTSNEQFFGPGTRLTVL.

The J gene is TRBJ2-1, the V gene TRBV18, with 8 bases that match TRBD2. The CDR3 sequence is 16 residues long. J lost 10 bases, V lost 0 bases, and 11 bases had no gene match. The germline CDR1 and CDR2 sequences are KGHSH and LQKENI. The CDR3 loop is CASSPPPGLVPTEQFF. CDR3 nucleotides: TGTGCCAGCTCACCACCCCCGGGACTAGTTCCCACCGAGCAGTTCTTC.

This clonotype has at least ten counts. J is TRBJ2-1 and V is TRBV3-1, with D tentatively TRBD1 or TRBD2 (5 bases each). With 8 bases removed from V and 8 bases from J, the gap between germline ends came to 19 bases. The germline CDR1 and CDR2 sequences are LGHDT and YNNKEL (reference sequence). The CDR3 extends over 14 amino acids. CDR3 nucleotides: TGTGCCAGCTCAAGGAGAGGGCCGGGACATGAGCAGTTCTTC. Translated, it gives CASSRRGPGHEQFF.

The V and J genes are TRBV12-3 or TRBV12-4 and TRBJ1-2; perhaps TRBD1 as D (6 bases). V lost 1 base and J lost 4, with 16 bases in between. CDR3 length equals 16 residues. CDR3 DNA: TGTGCCAGCAGTTTAGGGGAAAGGGGGGGCGTCTATGGCTACACCTTC. Protein product: CASSLGERGGVYGYTF.

This clonotype has only a few counts. The V and J genes are TRBV21-1 and TRBJ2-2; the D call TRBD1 from the table was never checked on the DNA. TRBV21-1 is termed a pseudogene. The CDR3 is 20 residues long. CDR3 sequence: CASSKVPSPQGKGNTGELFF. CDR3 in DNA: TGTGCCAGCAGCAAAGTGCCTAGCCCTCAGGGGAAAGGGAACACCGGGGAGCTGTTTTTT.

The J gene is TRBJ1-5, the V gene TRBV29-1; a weak D match, TRBD1 (6 bases). V lost 7 bases and J 1 base, leaving 17 bases between the germline ends. The length of the CDR3 is 15 residues. CDR1 is SQVTM, CDR2 ANQGSEA, per germline. The CDR3: CSAQTGGGSNQPQHF. The CDR3 DNA reads as TGCAGCGCCCAGACAGGCGGTGGGAGCAATCAGCCCCAGCATTTT.